What follows is one T cell receptor (beta chain) and its context. What it binds is not known. The data were obtained in a study of cytomegalovirus exposure and HLA in healthy donors. General observations from the study: The authors enumerated 150 to 200 TCR beta chains as linked to cytomegalovirus. Later analysis associated a missense DCLRE1C variant with TCR beta V- and J-gene trimming. Researchers left out some V segments, among them TRBV6-2 and TRBV6-3, as indistinguishable.

Healthy individuals who donated bone marrow served as the donors. J gave up 1 base and V 0 bases, and 9 bases lay outside the gene matches. Looked up from germline, CDR1 is SGDLS and CDR2 is YYNGEE. The CDR3 covers 18 residues. It was with 60 Vbeta and 13 Jbeta primers that the PCR ran. TCRdb keeps only in-frame clones here, not all; method: immunoSEQ multiplex PCR. Of 85,000 to 130,000 clones detected, approximately 78% appear once; the ten largest clones hold roughly 1.9%. V and J are TRBV9 and TRBJ2-1; TRBD2 matches at 8 bases. The sequencing sample was made of PBMCs. The receptor comes from a woman aged 35 to 49 in good health and CMV-seronegative. The CDR3 DNA follows: TGTGCCAGCAGCGTAGCCCCAAGCGGGGGTGGGTCCTACAATGAGCAGTTCTTC. It yields the protein CASSVAPSGGGSYNEQFF.